This note documents a single T cell receptor (beta chain) sequence. Per germline, CDR1 MNHEY and CDR2 SVGAGI. V shed 2 bases and J 7 bases; nucleotides not matched to a gene: 7. The CDR3 is 14 amino acids. This specimen belongs to a study of blood T cell repertoires in COVID-19. TCRdb's copy holds only in-frame clones and misses some; the assay was immunoSEQ multiplex PCR. Seen here are about 110,000 clones, 76% observed once, and the top ten hold 3.8%. The chain is built from TRBV6-5 and TRBJ1-2; 7 bases are a match to TRBD1. The sequenced sample was peripheral blood. The sequence was obtained from a woman aged 80 or over with acute or convalescent COVID-19. The CDR3 reads CASSYIRDRGGYTF. The CDR3 DNA sequence: TGTGCCAGCAGTTACATCCGGGACAGAGGTGGCTACACCTTC.